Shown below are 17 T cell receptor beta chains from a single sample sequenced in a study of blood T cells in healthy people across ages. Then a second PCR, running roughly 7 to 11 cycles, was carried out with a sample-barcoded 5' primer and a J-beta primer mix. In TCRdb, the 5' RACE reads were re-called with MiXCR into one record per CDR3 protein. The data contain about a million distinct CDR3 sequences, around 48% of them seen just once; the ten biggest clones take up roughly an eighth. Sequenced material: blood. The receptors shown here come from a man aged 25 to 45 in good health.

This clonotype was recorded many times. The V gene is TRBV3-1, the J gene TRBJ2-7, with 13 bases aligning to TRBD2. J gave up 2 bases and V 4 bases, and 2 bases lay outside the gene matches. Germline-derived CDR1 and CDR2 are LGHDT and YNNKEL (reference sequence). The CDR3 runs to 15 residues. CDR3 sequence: CASSRTSGGAYEQYF. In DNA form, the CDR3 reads TGTGCCAGCAGCCGAACTAGCGGGGGGGCCTACGAGCAGTACTTC.

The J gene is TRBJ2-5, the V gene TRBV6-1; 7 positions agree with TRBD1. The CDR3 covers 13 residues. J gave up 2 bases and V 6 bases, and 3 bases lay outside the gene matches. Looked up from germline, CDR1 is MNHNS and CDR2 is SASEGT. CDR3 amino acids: CASRVQGQETQYF. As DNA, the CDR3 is TGTGCCAGCAGGGTACAGGGGCAAGAGACCCAGTACTTC.

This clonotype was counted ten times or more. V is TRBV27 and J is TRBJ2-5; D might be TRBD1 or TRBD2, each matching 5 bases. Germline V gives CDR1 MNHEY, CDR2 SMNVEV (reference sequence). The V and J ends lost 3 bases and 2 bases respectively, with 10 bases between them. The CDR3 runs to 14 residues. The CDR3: CASSFGTGQETQYF. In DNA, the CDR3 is TGTGCCAGCAGTTTTGGGACGGGACAAGAGACCCAGTACTTC.

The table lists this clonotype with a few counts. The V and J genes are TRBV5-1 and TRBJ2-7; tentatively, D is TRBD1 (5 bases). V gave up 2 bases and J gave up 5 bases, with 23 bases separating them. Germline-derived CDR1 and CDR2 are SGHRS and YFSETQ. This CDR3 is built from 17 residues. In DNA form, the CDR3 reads TGCGCCAGCAGCTTAGGGGAAAAGGGCCCAAACCCCCACGAGCAGTACTTC. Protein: CASSLGEKGPNPHEQYF.

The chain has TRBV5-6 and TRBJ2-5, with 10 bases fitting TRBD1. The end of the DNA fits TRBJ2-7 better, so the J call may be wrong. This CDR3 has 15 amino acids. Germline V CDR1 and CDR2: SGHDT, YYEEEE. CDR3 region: CASSLVDRGPNEQYF. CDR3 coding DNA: TGTGCCAGCAGCTTGGTCGACAGGGGGCCAAACGAGCAGTACTTC.

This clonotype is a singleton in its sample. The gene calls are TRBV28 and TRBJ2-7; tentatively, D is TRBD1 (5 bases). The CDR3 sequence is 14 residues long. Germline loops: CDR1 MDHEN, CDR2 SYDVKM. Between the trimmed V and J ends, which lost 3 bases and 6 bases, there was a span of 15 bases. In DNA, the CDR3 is TGTGCCAGCAGTTTTGGGGCAGGGCGCGTCGAGCAGTACTTC. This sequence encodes CASSFGAGRVEQYF.

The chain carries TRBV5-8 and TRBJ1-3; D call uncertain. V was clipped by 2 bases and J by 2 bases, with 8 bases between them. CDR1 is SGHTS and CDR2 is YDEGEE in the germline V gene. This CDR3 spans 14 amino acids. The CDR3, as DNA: TGTGCCAGCAGCTTCAACGGGGCTGGAAACACCATATATTTT. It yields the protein CASSFNGAGNTIYF.

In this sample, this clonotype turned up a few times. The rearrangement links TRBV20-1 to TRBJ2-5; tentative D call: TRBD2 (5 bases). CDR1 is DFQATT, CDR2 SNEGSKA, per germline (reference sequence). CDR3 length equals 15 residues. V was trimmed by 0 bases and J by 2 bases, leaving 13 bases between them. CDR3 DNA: TGCAGTGCTAGAGATTTAGTGGAGGTTCAAGAGACCCAGTACTTC. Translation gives CSARDLVEVQETQYF.

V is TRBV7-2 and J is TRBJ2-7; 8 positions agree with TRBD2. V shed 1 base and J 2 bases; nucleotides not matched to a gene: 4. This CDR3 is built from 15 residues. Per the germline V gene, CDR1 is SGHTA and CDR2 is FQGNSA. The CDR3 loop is CASSLVRGVTYEQYF. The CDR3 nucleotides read TGTGCCAGCAGCTTAGTGCGGGGGGTTACCTACGAGCAGTACTTC.

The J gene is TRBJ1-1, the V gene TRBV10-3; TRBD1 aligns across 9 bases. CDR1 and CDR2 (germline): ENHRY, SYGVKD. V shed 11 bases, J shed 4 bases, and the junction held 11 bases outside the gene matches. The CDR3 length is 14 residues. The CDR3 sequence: CALRTGAESTEAFF. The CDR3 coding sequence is TGTGCCCTACGGACAGGGGCGGAAAGCACTGAAGCTTTCTTT.

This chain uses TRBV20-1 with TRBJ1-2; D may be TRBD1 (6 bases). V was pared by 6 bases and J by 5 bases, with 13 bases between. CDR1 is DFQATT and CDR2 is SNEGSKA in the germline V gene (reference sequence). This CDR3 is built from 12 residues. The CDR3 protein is CSAPQGPYGYTF. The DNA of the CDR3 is TGCAGTGCCCCACAGGGACCATATGGCTACACCTTC.

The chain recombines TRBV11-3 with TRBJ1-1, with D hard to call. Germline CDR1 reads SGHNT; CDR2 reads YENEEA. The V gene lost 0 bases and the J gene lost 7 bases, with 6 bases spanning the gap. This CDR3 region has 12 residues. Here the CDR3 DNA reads TGTGCCAGCAGCTTAGAATTTGGTGAAGCTTTCTTT. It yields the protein CASSLEFGEAFF.

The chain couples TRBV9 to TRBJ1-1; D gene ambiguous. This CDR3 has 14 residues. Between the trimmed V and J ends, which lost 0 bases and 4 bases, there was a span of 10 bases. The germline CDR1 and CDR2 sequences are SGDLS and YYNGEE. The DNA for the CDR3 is TGTGCCAGCAGCGTAGTCTCAGGAGGCACTGAAGCTTTCTTT. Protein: CASSVVSGGTEAFF.

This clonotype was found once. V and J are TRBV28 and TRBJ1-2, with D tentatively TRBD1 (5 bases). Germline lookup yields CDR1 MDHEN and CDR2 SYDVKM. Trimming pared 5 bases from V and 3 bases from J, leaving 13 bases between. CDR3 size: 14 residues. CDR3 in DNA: TGTGCCAGCAGTCCCGACAGCCTAGACTATGGCTACACCTTC. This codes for CASSPDSLDYGYTF.

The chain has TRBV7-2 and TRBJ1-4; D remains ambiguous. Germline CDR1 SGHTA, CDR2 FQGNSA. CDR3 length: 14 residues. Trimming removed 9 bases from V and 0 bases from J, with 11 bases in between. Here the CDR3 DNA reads TGTGCCAGTAGTTTGGTCCCAACTAATGAAAAACTGTTTTTT. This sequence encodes CASSLVPTNEKLFF.

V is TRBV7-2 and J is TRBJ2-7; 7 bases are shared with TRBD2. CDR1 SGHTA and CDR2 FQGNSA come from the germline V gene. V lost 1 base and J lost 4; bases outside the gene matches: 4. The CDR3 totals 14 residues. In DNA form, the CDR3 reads TGTGCCAGCAGCTTAGTAGTTAGCGGGTACGAGCAGTACTTC. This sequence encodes CASSLVVSGYEQYF.

The CDR3 bases are TGTGCCAGCAGTCCCGGGACAGGGGTGAGGTACGAGCAGTACTTC. Protein product: CASSPGTGVRYEQYF. The chain has TRBV12-3 or TRBV12-4 and TRBJ2-7; 10 bases align to TRBD1. The J segment lost 4 bases and the V segment lost 5 bases, leaving 8 bases of the junction unmatched. The CDR3 runs to 15 residues.